This T cell receptor (beta chain) was identified during a study of T-cell memory formation after mild COVID-19. Each CDR3 protein gets one entry after TCRdb re-called the 5' RACE reads with MiXCR. Of 130,000 to 150,000 distinct CDR3 sequences detected, roughly 6.2% appear once; the ten largest clones hold about 2.1%. In germline, CDR1 is SGHDT, CDR2 YYEEEE. V was shortened by 0 bases and J by 0 bases, with 12 bases between the two germline ends. This CDR3 has 17 amino acids. This clonotype occurred many times. Antigen: not known. Findings and limits, study-wide: Day 15 to 85 contracting clones showed balanced CD4/CD8; later expanders leaned CD4+. Second-wave clones with a day 37 peak had unconfirmed SARS-CoV-2 specificity.

Sequenced material: PBMCs or a T cell subset sorted from them (not recorded which). This chain uses TRBV5-6 with TRBJ1-4, with D possibly matching TRBD1 (5 bases). This TCR was sampled from an adult woman who had mild COVID-19 (a few samples of this study predate the infection). Cell type and time point are not known. CDR3 amino acids: CASSLAGTAATNEKLFF. For the CDR3, the DNA is TGTGCCAGCAGCTTGGCCGGGACGGCTGCAACTAATGAAAAACTGTTTTTT.